This T cell receptor beta chain was obtained from a study of blood T cell repertoires in COVID-19. Study background: COVID-19 samples, acute and convalescent, were from the United States, Italy and Spain. The cDNA or gDNA used as material had been derived from T cells, B-cell-depleted T cells, or PBMCs.

Original data processing: Estimated nucleated cell counts came from reference gene primer amplification. Profiled with immunoSEQ multiplex PCR; TCRdb holds only in-frame clones, not every one. The V and J calls and clone size were taken over from that table, and D and trimming were inferred from the DNA. The data hold 84,000 or so clones, with 92% observed a single time. The V gene's germline CDR1 is SGHAT and CDR2 FQNNGV. The junction had 4 bases not matched to a gene; V was cut back by 5 bases and J by 7 bases. The CDR3 consists of 12 residues. The sequence derives from a woman aged 55-69 years with active COVID-19. The sequencing sample was made of peripheral blood. This chain joins TRBV11-2 and TRBJ1-1; 7 nucleotides match TRBD1. In DNA form, the CDR3 reads TGTGCCAGCAGCCGGGGACAGATTGAAGCTTTCTTT. Protein sequence: CASSRGQIEAFF.